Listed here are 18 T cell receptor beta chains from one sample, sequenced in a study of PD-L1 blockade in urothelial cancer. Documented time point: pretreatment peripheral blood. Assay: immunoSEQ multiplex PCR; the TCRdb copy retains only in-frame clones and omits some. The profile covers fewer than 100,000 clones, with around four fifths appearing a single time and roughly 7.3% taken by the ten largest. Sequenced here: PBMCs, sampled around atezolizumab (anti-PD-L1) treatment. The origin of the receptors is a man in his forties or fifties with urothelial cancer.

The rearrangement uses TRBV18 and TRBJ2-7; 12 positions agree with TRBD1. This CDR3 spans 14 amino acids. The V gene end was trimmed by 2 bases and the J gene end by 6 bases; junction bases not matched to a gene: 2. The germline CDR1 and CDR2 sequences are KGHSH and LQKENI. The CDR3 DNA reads TGTGCCAGCTCACCAGGGACAGGGGGCCCCGAGCAGTACTTC. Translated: CASSPGTGGPEQYF.

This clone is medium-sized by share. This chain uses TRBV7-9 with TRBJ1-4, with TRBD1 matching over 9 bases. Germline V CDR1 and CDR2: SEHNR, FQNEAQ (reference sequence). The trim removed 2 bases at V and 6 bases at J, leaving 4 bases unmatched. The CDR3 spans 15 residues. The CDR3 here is CASSLYDRGYEKLFF. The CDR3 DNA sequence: TGTGCCAGCAGCTTATACGACAGGGGGTATGAAAAACTGTTTTTT.

Here the CDR3 DNA reads TGTGCCAGCAGTTTATGGCAGGCGGGTCGCGGGACAGGGGTTAGCTATGGCTACACCTTC. It codes for CASSLWQAGRGTGVSYGYTF. The rearrangement joins TRBV28 to TRBJ1-2, with 10 bases fitting TRBD1. The CDR3 totals 20 residues. The junction had 17 bases not matched to a gene; V was cut back by 0 bases and J by 4 bases. Germline V gene lookup returns CDR1 MDHEN and CDR2 SYDVKM.

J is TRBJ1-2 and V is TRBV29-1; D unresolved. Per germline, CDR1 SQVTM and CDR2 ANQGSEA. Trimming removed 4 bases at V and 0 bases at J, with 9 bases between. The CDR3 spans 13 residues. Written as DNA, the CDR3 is TGCAGCGTTGGACAACAAGCTAACTATGGCTACACCTTC. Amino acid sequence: CSVGQQANYGYTF.

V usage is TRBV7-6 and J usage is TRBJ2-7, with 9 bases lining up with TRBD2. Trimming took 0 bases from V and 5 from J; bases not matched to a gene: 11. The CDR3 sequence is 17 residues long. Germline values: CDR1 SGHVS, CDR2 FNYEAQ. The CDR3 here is CASSLASAGGLRDEQYF. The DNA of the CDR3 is TGTGCCAGCAGCTTAGCCTCCGCGGGAGGGCTACGAGACGAGCAGTACTTC.

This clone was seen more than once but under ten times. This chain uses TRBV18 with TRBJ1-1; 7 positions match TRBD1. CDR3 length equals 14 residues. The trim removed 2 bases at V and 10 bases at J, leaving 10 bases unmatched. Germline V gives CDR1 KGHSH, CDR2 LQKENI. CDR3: CASSPGSRGPVAFF. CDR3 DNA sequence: TGTGCCAGCTCACCAGGTTCAAGGGGGCCGGTAGCTTTCTTT.

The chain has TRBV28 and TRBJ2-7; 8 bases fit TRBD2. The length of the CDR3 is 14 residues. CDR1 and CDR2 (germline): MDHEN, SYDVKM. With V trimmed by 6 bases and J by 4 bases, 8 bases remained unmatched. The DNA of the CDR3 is TGTGCCAGCAGCACGCGGGGGGTCTCTTACGAGCAGTACTTC. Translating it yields CASSTRGVSYEQYF.

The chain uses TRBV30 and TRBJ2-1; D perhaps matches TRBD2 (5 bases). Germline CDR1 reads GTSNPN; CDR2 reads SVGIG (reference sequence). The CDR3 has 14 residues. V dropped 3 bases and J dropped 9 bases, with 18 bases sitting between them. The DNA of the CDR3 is TGTGCCTGGAGGGGGAGCCATCTGGTGGGTGAGCAGTTCTTC. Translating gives CAWRGSHLVGEQFF.

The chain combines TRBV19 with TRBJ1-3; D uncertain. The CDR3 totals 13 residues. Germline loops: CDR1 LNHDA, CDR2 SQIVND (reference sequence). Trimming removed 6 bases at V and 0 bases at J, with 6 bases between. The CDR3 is CASRFGSGNTIYF. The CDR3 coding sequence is TGTGCCAGTAGATTCGGCTCTGGAAACACCATATATTTT.

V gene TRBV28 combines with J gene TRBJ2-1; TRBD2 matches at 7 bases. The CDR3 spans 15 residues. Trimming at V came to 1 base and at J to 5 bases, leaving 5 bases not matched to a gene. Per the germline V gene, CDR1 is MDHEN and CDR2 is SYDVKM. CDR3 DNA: TGTGCCAGCAGTTTATCCCCCCGGGAGGACAATGAGCAGTTCTTC. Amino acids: CASSLSPREDNEQFF.

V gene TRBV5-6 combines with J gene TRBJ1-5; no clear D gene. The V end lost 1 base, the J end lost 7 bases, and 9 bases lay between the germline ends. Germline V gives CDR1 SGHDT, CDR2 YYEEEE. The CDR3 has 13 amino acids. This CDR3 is CASSLWEEQPQHF. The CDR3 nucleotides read TGTGCCAGCAGCTTGTGGGAGGAACAGCCCCAGCATTTT.

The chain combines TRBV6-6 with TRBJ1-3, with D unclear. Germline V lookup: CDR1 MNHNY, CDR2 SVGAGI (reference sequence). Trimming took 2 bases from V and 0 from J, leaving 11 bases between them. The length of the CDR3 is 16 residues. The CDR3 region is CASSYPLSGSGNTIYF. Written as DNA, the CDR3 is TGTGCCAGCAGTTACCCACTCAGCGGCTCTGGAAACACCATATATTTT.

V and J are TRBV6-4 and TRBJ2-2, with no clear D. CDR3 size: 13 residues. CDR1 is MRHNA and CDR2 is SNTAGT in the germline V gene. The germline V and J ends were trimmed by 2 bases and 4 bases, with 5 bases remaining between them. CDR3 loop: CASSDGPTGELFF. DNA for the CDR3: TGTGCCAGCAGTGACGGGCCCACCGGGGAGCTGTTTTTT.

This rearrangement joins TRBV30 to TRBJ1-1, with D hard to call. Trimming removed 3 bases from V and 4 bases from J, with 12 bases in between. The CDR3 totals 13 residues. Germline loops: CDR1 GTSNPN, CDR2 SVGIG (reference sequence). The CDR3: CAWRSGGFTEAFF. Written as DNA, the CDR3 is TGTGCCTGGAGGTCCGGCGGGTTCACTGAAGCTTTCTTT. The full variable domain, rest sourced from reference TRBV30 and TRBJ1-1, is SQTIHQWPATLVQPVGSPLSLECTVEGTSNPNLYWYRQAAGRGLQLLFYSVGIGQISSEVPQNLSASRPQDRQFILSSKKLLLSDSGFYLCAWRSGGFTEAFFGQGTRLTVV.

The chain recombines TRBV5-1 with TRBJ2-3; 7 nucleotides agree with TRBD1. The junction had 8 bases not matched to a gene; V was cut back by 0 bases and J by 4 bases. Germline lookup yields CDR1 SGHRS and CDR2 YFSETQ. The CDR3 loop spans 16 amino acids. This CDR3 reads CASSLGAGGKPDTQYF. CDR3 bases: TGCGCCAGCAGCTTGGGGGCAGGGGGTAAACCAGATACGCAGTATTTT. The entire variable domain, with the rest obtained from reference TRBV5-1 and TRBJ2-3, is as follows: KAGVTQTPRYLIKTRGQQVTLSCSPISGHRSVSWYQQTPGQGLQFLFEYFSETQRNKGNFPGRFSGRQFSNSRSEMNVSTLELGDSALYLCASSLGAGGKPDTQYFGPGTRLTVL.

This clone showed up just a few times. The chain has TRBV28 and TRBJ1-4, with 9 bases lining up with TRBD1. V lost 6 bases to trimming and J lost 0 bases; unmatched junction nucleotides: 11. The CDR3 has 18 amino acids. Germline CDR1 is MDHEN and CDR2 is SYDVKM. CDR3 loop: CASSPGDRVFATNEKLFF. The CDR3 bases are TGTGCCAGCAGCCCCGGGGACAGGGTTTTTGCAACTAATGAAAAACTGTTTTTT.

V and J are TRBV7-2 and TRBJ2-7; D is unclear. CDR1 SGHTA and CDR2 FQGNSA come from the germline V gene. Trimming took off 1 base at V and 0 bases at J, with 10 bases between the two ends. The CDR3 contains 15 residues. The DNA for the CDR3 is TGTGCCAGCAGCTTAGAATGGGCAGGCTCCTACGAGCAGTACTTC. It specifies CASSLEWAGSYEQYF.

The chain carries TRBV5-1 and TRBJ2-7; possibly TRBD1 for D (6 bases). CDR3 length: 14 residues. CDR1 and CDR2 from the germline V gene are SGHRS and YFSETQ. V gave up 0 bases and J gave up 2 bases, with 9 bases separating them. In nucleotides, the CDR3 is TGCGCCAGCAGCTTGGGACAGGCCCCCTACGAGCAGTACTTC. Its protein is CASSLGQAPYEQYF. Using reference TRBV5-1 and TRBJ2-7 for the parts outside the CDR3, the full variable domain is KAGVTQTPRYLIKTRGQQVTLSCSPISGHRSVSWYQQTPGQGLQFLFEYFSETQRNKGNFPGRFSGRQFSNSRSEMNVSTLELGDSALYLCASSLGQAPYEQYFGPGTRLTVT.